Below are 31 T cell receptor beta chains sequenced from a single sample in a study of blood T cell repertoires in COVID-19. Measured with immunoSEQ multiplex PCR; TCRdb has only the in-frame clones, and not every one. The profile shows some 130,000 clones, roughly 83% of them singletons. Input material: peripheral blood. The receptor set was obtained from a woman in her forties or fifties with acute or convalescent COVID-19.

This clone was counted a few times. V is TRBV19 and J is TRBJ1-5, with D possibly matching TRBD1 (5 bases). Per the germline V gene, CDR1 is LNHDA and CDR2 is SQIVND (reference sequence). V gave up 6 bases and J gave up 4 bases, with 16 bases separating them. The CDR3 sequence is 15 residues long. This chain's CDR3 is CASRETGLQNQPQHF. Written as DNA, the CDR3 is TGTGCCAGTAGAGAGACGGGACTTCAAAATCAGCCCCAGCATTTT.

The CDR3 sequence: CASSESGGSGYTF. The CDR3 region has the DNA TGTGCCAGCTCGGAATCGGGGGGCAGTGGCTACACCTTC. V gene TRBV18 combines with J gene TRBJ1-2; a possible D gene is TRBD1 (6 bases). CDR1 is KGHSH, CDR2 LQKENI, per germline. The CDR3 spans 13 residues. Trimming left V 6 bases short and J 7 bases short, with 15 bases between.

The rearrangement links TRBV6-5 to TRBJ2-3, with D possibly matching TRBD2 (7 bases). Germline CDR1 reads MNHEY; CDR2 reads SVGAGI. Trimming took 7 bases from V and 5 from J, leaving 16 bases between them. The CDR3 covers 14 residues. The CDR3 protein is CASTDWGGGDTQYF. The CDR3, as DNA: TGTGCCAGCACCGACTGGGGAGGGGGAGATACGCAGTATTTT.

This sequence joins TRBV13 and TRBJ1-2; D is perhaps TRBD1 (6 bases). This CDR3 is 15 amino acids long. V gave up 2 bases and J gave up 2 bases, with 12 bases separating them. Germline CDR1 is PRHDT and CDR2 is FYEKMQ (reference sequence). The DNA of the CDR3 is TGTGCCAGCAGCTTAACGGCAGGGGCCAACTATGGCTACACCTTC. Translated, it gives CASSLTAGANYGYTF.

This sequence joins TRBV5-1 and TRBJ2-3, with 9 positions matching TRBD1. Germline V gene lookup returns CDR1 SGHRS and CDR2 YFSETQ. The ends lost 2 bases at V and 5 bases at J; junction bases unmatched: 3. The CDR3 has 14 amino acids. DNA of the CDR3: TGCGCCAGCAGCTTAGGGACAGGGAAAGATACGCAGTATTTT. Translation: CASSLGTGKDTQYF.

The genes are TRBV28 and TRBJ1-2; 7 positions agree with TRBD1. The CDR3 covers 13 residues. V lost 4 bases to trimming and J lost 4 bases; unmatched junction nucleotides: 3. Looked up from germline, CDR1 is MDHEN and CDR2 is SYDVKM. The CDR3 region is CASSSGTVYGYTF. CDR3 coding DNA: TGTGCCAGCAGTTCCGGGACAGTCTATGGCTACACCTTC.

This clone came up a few times. The rearrangement uses TRBV6-2 or TRBV6-3 and TRBJ1-2; D is uncertain. The CDR3 is made up of 12 amino acids. Germline V gene lookup returns CDR1 MNHEY and CDR2 SVGEGT. V was clipped by 2 bases and J by 8 bases, with 9 bases between them. Written as DNA, the CDR3 is TGTGCCAGCAGTTACGGCAGGCCCGGCTACACCTTC. This encodes CASSYGRPGYTF.

The chain employs TRBV5-5 and TRBJ2-1; no firm D call. Germline V gene data show CDR1 as SGHKS and CDR2 as YYEKEE (reference sequence). The V end was cut by 3 bases, the J end by 4 bases, with 14 bases between. There are 15 residues in the CDR3. The CDR3 is CASSSASGLYNEQFF. CDR3 coding DNA: TGTGCCAGCAGCTCCGCCTCAGGATTATACAATGAGCAGTTCTTC.

This sequence joins TRBV7-9 and TRBJ2-2; 8 positions match TRBD1. The CDR3 length is 13 residues. Germline CDR1 reads SEHNR; CDR2 reads FQNEAQ (reference sequence). V was clipped by 1 base and J by 11 bases; unmatched bases: 3. The CDR3, as DNA: TGTGCCAGCAGCTTAGGGGGGACAGGAGAGCTGTTTTTT. Its protein is CASSLGGTGELFF.

The rearrangement uses TRBV14 and TRBJ2-3, with D tentatively TRBD2 (7 bases). The germline CDR1 and CDR2 sequences are SGHDN and FVKESK. This CDR3 spans 16 amino acids. Trimming cost V 4 bases and J 3 bases, with 17 bases left between them. The CDR3 region has the DNA TGTGCCAGCAGCCCCTACACGGGGGGCTTAACAGATACGCAGTATTTT. Its protein product is CASSPYTGGLTDTQYF.

The chain has TRBV28 and TRBJ1-4, with 7 positions matching TRBD1. Germline V gene data show CDR1 as MDHEN and CDR2 as SYDVKM. The V segment lost 6 bases and the J segment 8 bases; nucleotides outside the gene matches: 12. The CDR3 is 15 amino acids. CDR3 in amino acids: CASSPNPQGREKLFF. The CDR3 bases are TGTGCCAGCAGCCCCAATCCACAGGGGAGAGAAAAACTGTTTTTT.

Concerning this clone: Additional DNA sequences in this sample encode the identical CDR3. J is TRBJ2-3 and V is TRBV19, with TRBD2 identical over 12 bases. Germline V CDR1 and CDR2: LNHDA, SQIVND (reference sequence). The V gene end was trimmed by 4 bases and the J gene end by 0 bases; junction bases not matched to a gene: 2. The CDR3 is made up of 16 amino acids. CDR3 sequence (DNA): TGTGCCAGTAGTACGGGACTAGCGGGTAGCACAGATACGCAGTATTTT. Protein sequence: CASSTGLAGSTDTQYF.

CDR3 protein: CASSQDLVANYGYTF. CDR3 in DNA: TGCGCCAGCAGCCAAGATTTAGTGGCTAACTATGGCTACACCTTC. The V and J genes are TRBV4-1 and TRBJ1-2, with D uncertain. Germline CDR1 reads MGHRA; CDR2 reads YSYEKL. The CDR3 sequence is 15 residues long. Trimming stripped 0 bases from V and 0 bases from J, with 8 bases between.

The chain joins TRBV5-6 to TRBJ1-6, with D possibly TRBD1 on 5 matching bases. Germline values: CDR1 SGHDT, CDR2 YYEEEE. There are 15 residues in the CDR3. Trimming stripped 4 bases from V and 4 bases from J, with 12 bases between. The chain's CDR3 is CASSARTLYNSPLHF. The CDR3 region has the DNA TGTGCCAGCAGCGCTCGGACACTGTATAATTCACCCCTCCACTTT.

The CDR3 bases are TGTGCCAGTAGTGGGCAAACGGGCAATCAGCCCCAGCATTTT. The encoded protein is CASSGQTGNQPQHF. The chain has TRBV19 and TRBJ1-5, with D uncertain. The germline CDR1 and CDR2 sequences are LNHDA and SQIVND (reference sequence). The germline V and J ends were trimmed by 5 bases and 2 bases, with 10 bases remaining between them. The CDR3 is 14 amino acids.

The chain has TRBV28 and TRBJ1-2; possible D gene TRBD1, 6 bases. This CDR3 is built from 12 residues. Per the germline V gene, CDR1 is MDHEN and CDR2 is SYDVKM. Trimming left V 5 bases short and J 8 bases short, with 12 bases between. The CDR3 protein is CASSQQGRGYTF. The CDR3 DNA is TGTGCCAGCAGTCAACAGGGAAGAGGCTACACCTTC.

This chain links TRBV6-5 with TRBJ1-2; the D gene is possibly TRBD1 (5 bases). The CDR3 totals 13 residues. Trimming removed 8 bases from V and 4 bases from J, with 14 bases in between. CDR1 and CDR2 (germline): MNHEY, SVGAGI. The CDR3 nucleotides read TGTGCCAGCGGCGGGGCCAGGAGCTATGGCTACACCTTC. Translation: CASGGARSYGYTF.

This clone was counted once. The V and J genes are TRBV7-9 and TRBJ1-5; tentative D call: TRBD1 (6 bases). The germline gives CDR1 SEHNR, CDR2 FQNEAQ (reference sequence). The CDR3 runs to 18 residues. V shed 7 bases and J shed 6 bases, with 28 bases lying between them. CDR3 loop: CASIQHLRGVGGPQPQHF. In nucleotides, the CDR3 is TGTGCCAGCATCCAACATCTAAGGGGAGTCGGGGGGCCTCAGCCCCAGCATTTT.

V usage is TRBV6-9 and J usage is TRBJ1-5; D gene uncertain. Trimming cost V 4 bases and J 7 bases, with 5 bases left between them. The CDR3 is 11 residues long. Germline CDR1 is MNHGY and CDR2 is SVAAGI. CDR3 region: CASSSFQPQHF. The CDR3 DNA reads TGTGCCAGCAGTTCATTCCAGCCCCAGCATTTT.

The V call is TRBV18, the J call TRBJ1-1, with TRBD1 matching 9 bases. This CDR3 region has 15 residues. The V gene end was trimmed by 6 bases and the J gene end by 3 bases; junction bases not matched to a gene: 8. Germline V CDR1 and CDR2: KGHSH, LQKENI. The CDR3 DNA sequence: TGTGCCAGCTCGAGAGACAGGGGGTTGGACACTGAAGCTTTCTTT. Protein product: CASSRDRGLDTEAFF.

The J gene is TRBJ1-1, the V gene TRBV5-1; 7 positions match TRBD1. CDR3 length: 16 residues. V dropped 2 bases and J dropped 5; count of bases not matched to a gene: 12. Germline values: CDR1 SGHRS, CDR2 YFSETQ. CDR3 sequence reads: CASSLRQGWEGTEAFF. CDR3 DNA sequence: TGCGCCAGCAGCTTAAGACAGGGTTGGGAAGGGACTGAAGCTTTCTTT.

V and J are TRBV7-8 and TRBJ2-2; 9 bases agree with TRBD1. Germline V gives CDR1 SGHVS, CDR2 FQNEAQ. The V segment lost 5 bases and the J segment 5 bases; nucleotides outside the gene matches: 6. The CDR3 runs 15 residues. CDR3 DNA sequence: TGTGCCAGCAGCGAACGGGACAGGGTAACCGGGGAGCTGTTTTTT. Amino acid sequence: CASSERDRVTGELFF.

The genes are TRBV5-5 and TRBJ1-6; 8 bases fit TRBD1. Germline values: CDR1 SGHKS, CDR2 YYEKEE (reference sequence). With 3 bases clipped from V and 7 bases from J, the junction kept 6 bases outside the gene matches. The CDR3 is 15 residues long. The CDR3 coding sequence is TGTGCCAGCAGCTCCGGAGGGACAGGAAATTCACCCCTCCACTTT. As protein: CASSSGGTGNSPLHF.

The chain combines TRBV6-5 with TRBJ1-2, with TRBD1 identical over 7 bases. This CDR3 has 15 residues. From germline, CDR1 is MNHEY and CDR2 SVGAGI. The V gene end was trimmed by 2 bases and the J gene end by 3 bases; junction bases not matched to a gene: 6. CDR3 nucleotides: TGTGCCAGCAGTTACCCTCTTGACAGGGACTATGGCTACACCTTC. Translating it yields CASSYPLDRDYGYTF.

V gene TRBV9 combines with J gene TRBJ2-7, with 9 bases identical to TRBD2. Trimming at V came to 0 bases and at J to 2 bases, leaving 0 bases not matched to a gene. CDR3 length equals 14 residues. Germline lookup yields CDR1 SGDLS and CDR2 YYNGEE. The DNA for the CDR3 is TGTGCCAGCAGCGTAGGCGGGGGGGCCTACGAGCAGTACTTC. Translation gives CASSVGGGAYEQYF.

This clone has only one observation. This chain links TRBV5-1 with TRBJ2-1, with 10 positions matching TRBD2. V lost 8 bases, J lost 1 base, and 9 bases stayed unmatched. The CDR3 extends over 16 amino acids. Looked up from germline, CDR1 is SGHRS and CDR2 is YFSETQ. In DNA, the CDR3 is TGCGCCAGTAGCCGGTCTAGCGGGGGTTCCTACAATGAGCAGTTCTTC. Translating gives CASSRSSGGSYNEQFF.

This chain connects TRBV2 to TRBJ2-5; 14 bases map to TRBD2. V was pared by 7 bases and J by 3 bases, with 10 bases of the junction left unmatched. Germline V CDR1 and CDR2: SNHLY, FYNNEI. The CDR3 is 17 amino acids. For the CDR3, the DNA is TGTGCCAGCATCCTCCCCGAGGGACTAGCGGGGGAAGAGACCCAGTACTTC. Amino acid sequence: CASILPEGLAGEETQYF.

This clone was recorded a few times. This chain links TRBV4-2 with TRBJ2-7; 9 nucleotides line up with TRBD1. Germline values: CDR1 LGHNA, CDR2 YNFKEQ. The V segment lost 3 bases and the J segment 6 bases; nucleotides outside the gene matches: 9. The CDR3 runs to 15 residues. The CDR3 sequence is CASSQDRGGTIEQYF. The CDR3 DNA sequence: TGTGCCAGCAGCCAGGACAGGGGAGGAACGATCGAGCAGTACTTC.

Here the CDR3 DNA reads TGTGCCAGCAGTTTAGGGGACAGACAAGCTTTCTTT. It translates to CASSLGDRQAFF. The chain is built from TRBV12-3 or TRBV12-4 and TRBJ1-1; 7 bases map to TRBD1. The CDR3 totals 12 residues. Trimming removed 1 base from V and 9 bases from J; junction bases left unmatched: 2.

This sequence joins TRBV25-1 and TRBJ2-7; D perhaps matches TRBD1 (6 bases). The germline V and J ends were trimmed by 3 bases and 0 bases, with 12 bases remaining between them. The CDR3 runs 15 residues. The germline V gene has CDR1 MGHDK and CDR2 SYGVNS. The CDR3 reads CASSEPGATSYEQYF. The CDR3 DNA is TGTGCCAGCAGTGAGCCAGGGGCCACCTCCTACGAGCAGTACTTC.

J is TRBJ1-3 and V is TRBV4-1; D remains ambiguous. V lost 10 bases and J 0 bases, leaving 13 bases between the germline ends. The CDR3 consists of 14 residues. The germline gives CDR1 MGHRA, CDR2 YSYEKL. The CDR3 is CATKGGSSGNTIYF. Written as DNA, the CDR3 is TGCGCCACCAAGGGAGGGAGCTCTGGAAACACCATATATTTT.